These 16 T cell receptor beta chains were sequenced from one sample in a study of response to subunit inactivated influenza vaccine. A single record per CDR3 protein comes from TCRdb applying MiXCR to the RT-PCR reads. The repertoire holds under 200,000 distinct CDR3 sequences, with approximately 12% as singletons. The sample consisted of CD8+ T cells sorted from PBMCs, taken 23 to 25 months after vaccination. These receptors came from a man aged 50 to 75 who received an inactivated influenza vaccine.

The chain links TRBV5-1 to TRBJ2-7, with D unclear. Trimming took 0 bases from V and 3 from J, leaving 16 bases between them. This CDR3 contains 16 residues. The germline CDR1 and CDR2 sequences are SGHRS and YFSETQ. In DNA form, the CDR3 reads TGCGCCAGCAGCTTGGTGCCCCAAAGTGGTGACTACGAGCAGTACTTC. Residues: CASSLVPQSGDYEQYF.

The V call is TRBV30, the J call TRBJ1-1; D is unresolved. The germline CDR1 and CDR2 sequences are GTSNPN and SVGIG (reference sequence). This CDR3 has 13 residues. V lost 2 bases to trimming and J lost 5 bases, with 12 bases between them. CDR3 nucleotide sequence: TGTGCCTGGAGTTTCCACAATGGGACTGAAGCTTTCTTT. This gives the protein CAWSFHNGTEAFF.

This clonotype was observed a handful of times. CDR3 DNA: TGTGCCAGCAGCCTCCCAGCGGGGGGTATCAATGAGCAGTTCTTC. It codes for CASSLPAGGINEQFF. The V and J genes are TRBV7-6 and TRBJ2-1; the match to TRBD2 covers 9 bases. Germline V gene sequence: CDR1 SGHVS, CDR2 FNYEAQ. V lost 5 bases, J lost 6 bases, and 8 bases stayed unmatched. The CDR3 is made up of 15 amino acids.

The rearrangement joins TRBV3-1 to TRBJ2-2; D call uncertain. The V end lost 8 bases, the J end lost 3 bases, and 10 bases lay between the germline ends. CDR1 and CDR2 from the germline V gene are LGHDT and YNNKEL (reference sequence). The CDR3 sequence is 13 residues long. This CDR3 is CASDAPHTGELFF. In DNA form, the CDR3 reads TGTGCCAGCGATGCACCCCACACCGGGGAGCTGTTTTTT. Using reference TRBV3-1 and TRBJ2-2 for the parts outside the CDR3, the full variable domain is DTAVSQTPKYLVTQMGNDKSIKCEQNLGHDTMYWYKQDSKKFLKIMFSYNNKELIINETVPNRFSPKSPDKAHLNLHINSLELGDSAVYFCASDAPHTGELFFGEGSRLTVL.

This clonotype was observed many times. V gene TRBV24-1 combines with J gene TRBJ2-3; 7 bases match TRBD1. CDR1 is KGHDR, CDR2 SFDVKD, per germline. This CDR3 is 14 amino acids long. The junction had 2 bases not matched to a gene; V was cut back by 6 bases and J by 0 bases. CDR3 coding DNA: TGTGCCACCAGTCGGGACAGTAGCACAGATACGCAGTATTTT. It is translated as CATSRDSSTDTQYF.

This clonotype was observed at least ten times. The chain is built from TRBV6-2 or TRBV6-3 and TRBJ2-7, with TRBD2 identical over 13 bases. Germline V gene data show CDR1 as MNHEY and CDR2 as SVGEGT. This CDR3 region has 16 residues. Trimming removed 7 bases from V and 7 bases from J; junction bases left unmatched: 13. The CDR3 reads CASTPRRGLAGYEQYF. Here the CDR3 DNA reads TGTGCCAGCACCCCACGGAGGGGACTAGCGGGATATGAGCAGTACTTC.

This clonotype has a handful of counts. The J gene is TRBJ1-4, the V gene TRBV4-3, with 9 bases aligning to TRBD1. Germline-derived CDR1 and CDR2 are LGHNA and YSLEER. Trimming removed 3 bases from V and 6 bases from J; junction bases left unmatched: 8. CDR3 length: 16 residues. The DNA for the CDR3 is TGCGCCAGCAGCCAGGACCGGGACAGGGACTATGAAAAACTGTTTTTT. Translation: CASSQDRDRDYEKLFF.

DNA for the CDR3: TGTGCCAGCAAAACGACTAGCGGAGGCACAGATACGCAGTATTTT. Protein sequence: CASKTTSGGTDTQYF. The rearrangement joins TRBV2 to TRBJ2-3; 9 nucleotides line up with TRBD2. V gave up 7 bases and J gave up 1 base; unmatched junction bases: 6. The CDR3 has 15 amino acids. Germline CDR1 reads SNHLY; CDR2 reads FYNNEI.

This clonotype was found many times. This chain links TRBV6-4 with TRBJ2-4; 7 nucleotides align to TRBD1. The CDR3 length is 20 residues. V lost 5 bases, J lost 2 bases, and 21 bases stayed unmatched. Germline loops: CDR1 MRHNA, CDR2 SNTAGT. CDR3 residues: CASSPPDTRGRDVTKNIQYF. CDR3 in DNA: TGTGCCAGCAGTCCTCCAGATACAAGGGGGCGCGATGTGACCAAAAACATTCAGTACTTC.

The V call is TRBV30, the J call TRBJ2-5, with 7 bases that match TRBD2. Looked up from germline, CDR1 is GTSNPN and CDR2 is SVGIG (reference sequence). The length of the CDR3 is 14 residues. V shed 1 base, J shed 3 bases, and the junction held 5 bases outside the gene matches. The CDR3 spells CAWSGGGGEETQYF. The CDR3 DNA reads TGTGCCTGGAGTGGGGGCGGGGGAGAAGAGACCCAGTACTTC. The full variable domain, its missing parts supplied by reference TRBV30 and TRBJ2-5, is SQTIHQWPATLVQPVGSPLSLECTVEGTSNPNLYWYRQAAGRGLQLLFYSVGIGQISSEVPQNLSASRPQDRQFILSSKKLLLSDSGFYLCAWSGGGGEETQYFGPGTRLLVL.

A remark on this clonotype: The junction shows a germline mismatch at one end, possibly a read error. This chain joins TRBV2 and TRBJ2-2; D may be TRBD1 or TRBD2 (5 bases each). Germline V CDR1 and CDR2: SNHLY, FYNNEI. CDR3 length: 14 amino acids. The CDR3 protein is CASQGRENTGKLFF. The CDR3 nucleotides are TGTGCCAGCCAGGGCAGGGAGAACACCGGGAAGCTGTTTTTT.

This clonotype was counted only a few times. The chain couples TRBV7-8 to TRBJ2-3; D gene uncertain. Germline V gene lookup returns CDR1 SGHVS and CDR2 FQNEAQ. The CDR3 runs to 15 residues. Trimming took off 0 bases at V and 2 bases at J, with 9 bases between the two ends. The CDR3 here is CASSLAVSFTDTQYF. In DNA form, the CDR3 reads TGTGCCAGCAGCTTAGCGGTTAGCTTCACAGATACGCAGTATTTT.

This clonotype was observed a few times. The V and J genes are TRBV28 and TRBJ1-1; TRBD1 matches at 7 bases. Germline lookup yields CDR1 MDHEN and CDR2 SYDVKM. V shed 3 bases and J 1 base; nucleotides not matched to a gene: 5. This CDR3 region has 15 residues. The CDR3 bases are TGTGCCAGCAGTTTGTGGGGGGACAGGAACACTGAAGCTTTCTTT. It translates to CASSLWGDRNTEAFF.

This clonotype was recorded at least ten times. The chain is built from TRBV6-5 and TRBJ2-2, with 8 nucleotides matching TRBD2. Unmatched junction bases numbered 6, after V lost 4 bases and J lost 2 bases. Germline CDR1 reads MNHEY; CDR2 reads SVGAGI. This CDR3 is built from 16 residues. This chain's CDR3 is CASSFLSGVNTGELFF. CDR3 bases: TGTGCCAGCAGTTTCCTTAGCGGGGTTAACACCGGGGAGCTGTTTTTT.

This rearrangement joins TRBV2 to TRBJ1-2; D is undetermined. The CDR3 is made up of 13 amino acids. V lost 9 bases to trimming and J lost 3 bases, with 14 bases between them. From germline, CDR1 is SNHLY and CDR2 FYNNEI. The CDR3 loop is CARRVRHDYGYTF. The CDR3 coding sequence is TGTGCCAGGAGAGTCAGACACGACTATGGCTACACCTTC.

This clonotype has more than one count but fewer than ten. The chain employs TRBV9 and TRBJ2-7; 8 positions match TRBD1. Germline CDR1 reads SGDLS; CDR2 reads YYNGEE. CDR3 length: 15 residues. The V and J ends lost 0 bases and 2 bases, in that order; junction bases with no gene match: 4. The CDR3 loop is CASSVGQGMAYEQYF. The CDR3 DNA reads as TGTGCCAGCAGCGTAGGACAGGGGATGGCCTACGAGCAGTACTTC.